The clone carrying this T cell receptor (beta chain) was counted a few times. Its antigen is undetermined. Vbeta (60) and Jbeta (13) primers were used in the PCR. Some clones are missing from TCRdb's copy, which holds only in-frame ones; the method was immunoSEQ multiplex PCR. Seen here are about 180,000 clones, 77% observed once, and the top ten hold roughly 1.5%. This entry comes from a study of cytomegalovirus exposure and HLA in healthy donors. CDR1 and CDR2 (germline): LNHDA, SQIVND (reference sequence). This CDR3 contains 15 residues. V was shortened by 3 bases and J by 5 bases, with 13 bases between the two germline ends. Findings and limits, study-wide: Associated with cytomegalovirus, according to the listing, were fewer than 200 TCR beta chains.

The TCR comes from a man younger than 35 in good health and CMV-seronegative. The specimen was PBMCs. The V call is TRBV19, the J call TRBJ1-4, with D hard to call. The CDR3 nucleotides are TGTGCCAGTAGTATGGGAGGGAGAACGAATGAAAAACTGTTTTTT. Translation: CASSMGGRTNEKLFF. Using reference TRBV19 and TRBJ1-4 for the parts outside the CDR3, the full variable domain is DGGITQSPKYLFRKEGQNVTLSCEQNLNHDAMYWYRQDPGQGLRLIYYSQIVNDFQKGDIAEGYSVSREKKESFPLTVTSAQKNPTAFYLCASSMGGRTNEKLFFGSGTQLSVL.